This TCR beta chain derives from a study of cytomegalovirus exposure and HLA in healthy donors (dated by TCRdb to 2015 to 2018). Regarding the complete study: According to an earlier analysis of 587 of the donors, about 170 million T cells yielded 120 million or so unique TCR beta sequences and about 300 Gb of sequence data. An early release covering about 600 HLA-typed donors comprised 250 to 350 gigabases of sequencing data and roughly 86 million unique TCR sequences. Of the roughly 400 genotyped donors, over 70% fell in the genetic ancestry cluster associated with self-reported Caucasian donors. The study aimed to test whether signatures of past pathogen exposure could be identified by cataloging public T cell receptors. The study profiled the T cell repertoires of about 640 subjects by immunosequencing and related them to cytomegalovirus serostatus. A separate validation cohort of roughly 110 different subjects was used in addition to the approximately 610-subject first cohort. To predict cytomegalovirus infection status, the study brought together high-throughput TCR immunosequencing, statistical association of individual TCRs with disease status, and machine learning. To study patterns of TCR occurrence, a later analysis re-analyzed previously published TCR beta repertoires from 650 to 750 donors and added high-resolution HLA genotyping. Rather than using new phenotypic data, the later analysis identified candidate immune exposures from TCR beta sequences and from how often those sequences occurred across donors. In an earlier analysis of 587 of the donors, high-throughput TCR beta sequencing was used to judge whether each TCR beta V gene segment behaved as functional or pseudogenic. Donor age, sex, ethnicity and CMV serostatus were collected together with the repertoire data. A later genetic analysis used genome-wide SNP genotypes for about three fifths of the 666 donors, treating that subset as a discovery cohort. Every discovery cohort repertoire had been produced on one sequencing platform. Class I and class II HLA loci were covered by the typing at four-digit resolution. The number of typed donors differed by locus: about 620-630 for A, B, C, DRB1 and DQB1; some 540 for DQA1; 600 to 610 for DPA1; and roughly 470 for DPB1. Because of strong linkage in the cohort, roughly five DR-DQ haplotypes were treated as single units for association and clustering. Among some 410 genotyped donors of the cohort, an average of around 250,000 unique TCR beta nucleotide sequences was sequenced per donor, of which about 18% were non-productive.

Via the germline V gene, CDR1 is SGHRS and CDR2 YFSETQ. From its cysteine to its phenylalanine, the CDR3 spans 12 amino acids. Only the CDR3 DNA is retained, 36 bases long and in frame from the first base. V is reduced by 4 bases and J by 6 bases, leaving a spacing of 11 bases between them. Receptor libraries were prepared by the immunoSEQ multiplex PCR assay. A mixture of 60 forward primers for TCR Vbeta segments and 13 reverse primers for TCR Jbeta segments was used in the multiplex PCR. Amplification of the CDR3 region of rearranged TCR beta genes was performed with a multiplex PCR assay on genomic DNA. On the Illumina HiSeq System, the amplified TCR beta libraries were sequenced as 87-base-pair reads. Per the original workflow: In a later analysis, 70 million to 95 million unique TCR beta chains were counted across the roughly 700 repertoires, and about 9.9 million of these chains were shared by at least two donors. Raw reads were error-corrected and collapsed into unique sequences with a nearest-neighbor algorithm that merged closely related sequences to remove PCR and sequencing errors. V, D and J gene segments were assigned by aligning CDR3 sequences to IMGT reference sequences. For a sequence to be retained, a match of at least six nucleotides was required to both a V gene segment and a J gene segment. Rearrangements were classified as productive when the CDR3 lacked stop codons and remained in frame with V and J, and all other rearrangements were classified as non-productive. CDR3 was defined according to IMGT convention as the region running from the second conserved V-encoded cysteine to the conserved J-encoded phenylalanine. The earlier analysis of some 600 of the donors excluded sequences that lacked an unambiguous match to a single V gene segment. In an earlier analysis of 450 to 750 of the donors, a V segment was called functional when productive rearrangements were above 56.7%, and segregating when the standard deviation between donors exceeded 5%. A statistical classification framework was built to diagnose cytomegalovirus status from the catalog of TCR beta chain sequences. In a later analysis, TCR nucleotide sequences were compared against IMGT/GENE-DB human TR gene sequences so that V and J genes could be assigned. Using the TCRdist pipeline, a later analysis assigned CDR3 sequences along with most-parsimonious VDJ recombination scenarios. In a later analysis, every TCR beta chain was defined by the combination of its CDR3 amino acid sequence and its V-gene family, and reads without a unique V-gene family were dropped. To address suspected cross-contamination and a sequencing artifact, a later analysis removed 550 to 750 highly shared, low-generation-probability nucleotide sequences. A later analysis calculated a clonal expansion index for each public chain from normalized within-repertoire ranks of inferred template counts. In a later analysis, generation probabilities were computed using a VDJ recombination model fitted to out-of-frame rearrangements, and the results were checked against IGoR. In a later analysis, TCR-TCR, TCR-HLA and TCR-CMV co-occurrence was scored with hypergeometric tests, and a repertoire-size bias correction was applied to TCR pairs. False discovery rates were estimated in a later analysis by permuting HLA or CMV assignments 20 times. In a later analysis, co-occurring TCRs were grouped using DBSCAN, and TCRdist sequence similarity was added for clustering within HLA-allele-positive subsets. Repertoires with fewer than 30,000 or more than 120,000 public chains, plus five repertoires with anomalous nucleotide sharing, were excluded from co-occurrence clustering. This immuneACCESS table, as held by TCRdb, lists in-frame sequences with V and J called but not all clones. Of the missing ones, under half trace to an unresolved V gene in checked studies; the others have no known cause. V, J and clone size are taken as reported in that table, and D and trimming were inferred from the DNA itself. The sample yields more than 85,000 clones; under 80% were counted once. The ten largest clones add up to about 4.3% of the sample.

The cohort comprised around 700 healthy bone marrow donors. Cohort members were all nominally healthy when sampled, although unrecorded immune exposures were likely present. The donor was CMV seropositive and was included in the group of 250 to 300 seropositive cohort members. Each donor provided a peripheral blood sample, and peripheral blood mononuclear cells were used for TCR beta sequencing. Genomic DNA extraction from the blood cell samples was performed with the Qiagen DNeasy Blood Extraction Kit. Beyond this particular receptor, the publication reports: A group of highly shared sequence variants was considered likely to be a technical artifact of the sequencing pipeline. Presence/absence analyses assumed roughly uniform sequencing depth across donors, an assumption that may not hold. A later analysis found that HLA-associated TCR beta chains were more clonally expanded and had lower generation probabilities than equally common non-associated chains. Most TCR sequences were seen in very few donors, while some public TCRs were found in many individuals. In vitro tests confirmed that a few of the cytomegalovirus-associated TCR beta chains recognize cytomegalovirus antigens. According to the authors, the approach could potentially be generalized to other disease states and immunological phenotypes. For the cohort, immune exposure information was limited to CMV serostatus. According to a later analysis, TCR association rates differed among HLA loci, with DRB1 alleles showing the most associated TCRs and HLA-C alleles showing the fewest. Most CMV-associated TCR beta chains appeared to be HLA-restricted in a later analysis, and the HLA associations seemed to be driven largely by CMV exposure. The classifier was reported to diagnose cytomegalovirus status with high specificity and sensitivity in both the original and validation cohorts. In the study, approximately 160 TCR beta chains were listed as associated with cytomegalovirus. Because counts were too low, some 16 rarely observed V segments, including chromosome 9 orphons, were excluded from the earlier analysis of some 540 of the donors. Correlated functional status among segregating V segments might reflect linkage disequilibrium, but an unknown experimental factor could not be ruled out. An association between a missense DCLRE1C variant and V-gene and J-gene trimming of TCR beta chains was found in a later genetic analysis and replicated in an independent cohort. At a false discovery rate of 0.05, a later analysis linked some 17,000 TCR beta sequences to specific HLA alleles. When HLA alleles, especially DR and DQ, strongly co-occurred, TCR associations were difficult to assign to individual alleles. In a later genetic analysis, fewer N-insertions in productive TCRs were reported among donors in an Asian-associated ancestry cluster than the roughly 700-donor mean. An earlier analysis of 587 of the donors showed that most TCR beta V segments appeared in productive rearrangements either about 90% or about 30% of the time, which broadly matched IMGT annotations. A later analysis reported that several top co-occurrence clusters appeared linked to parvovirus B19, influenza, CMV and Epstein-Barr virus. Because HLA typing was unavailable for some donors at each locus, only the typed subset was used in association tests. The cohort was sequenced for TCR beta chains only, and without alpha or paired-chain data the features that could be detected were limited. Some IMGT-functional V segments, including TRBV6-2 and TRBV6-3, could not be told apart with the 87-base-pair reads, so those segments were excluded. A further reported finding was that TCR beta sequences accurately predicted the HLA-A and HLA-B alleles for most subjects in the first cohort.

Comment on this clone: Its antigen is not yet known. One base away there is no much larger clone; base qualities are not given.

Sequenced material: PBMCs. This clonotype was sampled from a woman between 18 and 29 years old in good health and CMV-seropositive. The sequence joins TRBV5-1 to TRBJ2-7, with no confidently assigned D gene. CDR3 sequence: CASSSAPGEQYF. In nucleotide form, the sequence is TGCGCCAGCAGCAGCGCGCCCGGCGAGCAGTACTTC.